This passage covers 30 T cell receptor beta chains from one sample sequenced in a study of T cell repertoires in cytomegalovirus infection. Their antigens are not known. TCRdb recomputed calls from the reads with MiXCR, one row per CDR3 protein. The table includes about 89,000 distinct CDR3 sequences, 25% to 35% detected once. Material: CD8+ T cells from cultured PBMCs, obtained from culture after CMV antigen stimulation. Receptor source: a human donor in good health (CMV status not recorded). Some clones in this sample may be carry-over from other donors' samples.

In this sample, this clonotype turned up a few times. This sequence joins TRBV19 and TRBJ1-1; perhaps TRBD1 as D (6 bases). Germline-derived CDR1 and CDR2 are LNHDA and SQIVND (reference sequence). V was clipped by 5 bases and J by 0 bases, with 13 bases between them. This CDR3 has 15 amino acids. This CDR3 reads CASSFWTEMNTEAFF. DNA of the CDR3: TGTGCCAGTAGTTTCTGGACAGAGATGAACACTGAAGCTTTCTTT.

This chain links TRBV7-9 with TRBJ1-2; D may be TRBD1 (6 bases). The CDR3 has 15 amino acids. Germline CDR1 SEHNR, CDR2 FQNEAQ (reference sequence). V was shortened by 1 base and J by 6 bases, with 15 bases between the two germline ends. CDR3 DNA sequence: TGTGCCAGCAGCTTAGAAGGGACAAGGGTACATGGCTACACCTTC. It codes for CASSLEGTRVHGYTF.

The V gene is TRBV7-9, the J gene TRBJ1-2; a weak D match, TRBD1 (5 bases). Germline lookup yields CDR1 SEHNR and CDR2 FQNEAQ (reference sequence). The V gene lost 0 bases and the J gene lost 8 bases, with 7 bases spanning the gap. This CDR3 contains 12 residues. In DNA, the CDR3 is TGTGCCAGCAGCTTAGCAGGGGCGGGCTACACCTTC. Encoded protein: CASSLAGAGYTF.

The chain is built from TRBV14 and TRBJ1-2; TRBD1 aligns across 8 bases. There are 14 residues in the CDR3. Looked up from germline, CDR1 is SGHDN and CDR2 is FVKESK. Trimming cost V 0 bases and J 8 bases; bases outside gene matches: 5. The CDR3 is CASSQDVPGGGYTF. The CDR3 region has the DNA TGTGCCAGCAGCCAAGATGTCCCAGGGGGCGGCTACACCTTC.

This clonotype was seen at least ten times. DNA of the CDR3: TGTGCCAGCAGCTTAAGTGGTCGGAGCTCGGGCACAGATACGCAGTATTTT. This sequence encodes CASSLSGRSSGTDTQYF. J is TRBJ2-3 and V is TRBV7-3; D gene uncertain. The CDR3 consists of 17 residues. Germline loops: CDR1 SGHTA, CDR2 FQGTGA. The V end was cut by 1 base, the J end by 1 base, with 15 bases between.

The V and J genes are TRBV2 and TRBJ1-3, with D possibly matching TRBD1 (5 bases). Between the trimmed V and J ends, which lost 4 bases and 4 bases, there was a span of 17 bases. The CDR3 has 16 amino acids. Germline assignment: CDR1 SNHLY and CDR2 FYNNEI. This CDR3 is CASSVSDTPIGNTIYF. In DNA form, the CDR3 reads TGTGCCAGCAGTGTTTCGGACACTCCGATAGGAAACACCATATATTTT.

The chain links TRBV7-8 to TRBJ2-7, with D maybe TRBD2 (5 bases). V shed 5 bases and J shed 2 bases, with 13 bases lying between them. There are 14 residues in the CDR3. The V gene's germline CDR1 is SGHVS and CDR2 FQNEAQ. The CDR3 sequence is CASSPPGVAYEQYF. The DNA of the CDR3 is TGTGCCAGCAGCCCCCCCGGGGTCGCCTACGAGCAGTACTTC.

This clonotype was found many times. CDR3 protein: CASSLVGQFSEYF. The DNA for the CDR3 is TGTGCCAGCAGCTTAGTAGGACAATTTAGCGAGTACTTC. The chain uses TRBV7-8 and TRBJ2-5; either TRBD1 or TRBD2 may supply D (5 bases each). CDR3 length: 13 amino acids. CDR1 is SGHVS and CDR2 is FQNEAQ in the germline V gene. V was trimmed by 1 base and J by 12 bases, leaving 15 bases between them.

The CDR3 coding sequence is TGTGCCAGCACCTACGGCCTCCAGGGGGCTACCTACGAGCAGTACTTC. Its translation is CASTYGLQGATYEQYF. V usage is TRBV6-6 and J usage is TRBJ2-7; 8 bases are shared with TRBD1. The CDR3 extends over 16 amino acids. The trim removed 7 bases at V and 2 bases at J, leaving 13 bases unmatched. Germline V CDR1 and CDR2: MNHNY, SVGAGI (reference sequence).

The J gene is TRBJ2-5, the V gene TRBV5-6; D is unclear. This CDR3 region has 13 residues. The V end was cut by 4 bases, the J end by 5 bases, with 12 bases between. The V gene's germline CDR1 is SGHDT and CDR2 YYEEEE. The CDR3 region is CASSLHGFETQYF. The CDR3 DNA reads TGTGCCAGCAGCCTCCATGGGTTTGAGACCCAGTACTTC.

V gene TRBV5-4 combines with J gene TRBJ1-2; maybe TRBD1 (5 bases). CDR1 and CDR2 (germline): SGHNT, YYREEE (reference sequence). The CDR3 runs 13 residues. V dropped 4 bases and J dropped 5 bases, with 12 bases sitting between them. The CDR3 spells CASSEGTAYGYTF. CDR3 nucleotides: TGTGCCAGCAGCGAAGGGACGGCATATGGCTACACCTTC.

This clonotype is medium-sized in the sample. The chain links TRBV7-2 to TRBJ2-1, with 8 positions matching TRBD1. V was pared by 1 base and J by 8 bases, with 7 bases of the junction left unmatched. CDR3 length: 15 residues. Germline assignment: CDR1 SGHTA and CDR2 FQGNSA. CDR3 DNA: TGTGCCAGCAGCTTAGGGACAGGGTTTAGCGATGAGCAGTTCTTC. Translation: CASSLGTGFSDEQFF.

This clonotype appeared many times. J is TRBJ2-1 and V is TRBV7-8; D is undetermined. Trimming stripped 1 base from V and 6 bases from J, with 7 bases between. The germline CDR1 and CDR2 sequences are SGHVS and FQNEAQ. CDR3 size: 13 residues. CDR3 sequence (DNA): TGTGCCAGCAGCTTAGATTCGGTCAATGAGCAGTTCTTC. Encoded protein: CASSLDSVNEQFF.

This clonotype was seen many times. CDR3 nucleotides: TGTGCCAGCAGCTCCAATCCCTCTATGCGCTCCGTCACAGATACGCAGTATTTT. It specifies CASSSNPSMRSVTDTQYF. V is TRBV4-2 and J is TRBJ2-3; D call uncertain. The germline V gene has CDR1 LGHNA and CDR2 YNFKEQ. Trimming left V 5 bases short and J 2 bases short, with 23 bases between. The CDR3 runs 18 residues.

The chain carries TRBV5-3 and TRBJ2-3, with a tentative D call TRBD2 (6 bases). TRBV5-3 is assigned to the ORF class and has an uncertain function. The germline V and J ends were trimmed by 8 bases and 4 bases, with 14 bases remaining between them. The CDR3 is made up of 13 amino acids. The CDR3 region is CASRPGESDTQYF. CDR3 in DNA: TGTGCCAGCAGGCCGGGAGAGTCAGATACGCAGTATTTT.

This sequence joins TRBV29-1 and TRBJ2-1; D perhaps matches TRBD2 (5 bases). V dropped 3 bases and J dropped 0 bases, with 12 bases sitting between them. CDR3 length: 15 amino acids. The germline V gene has CDR1 SQVTM and CDR2 ANQGSEA. Here the CDR3 reads CSVDGEASSYNEQFF. CDR3 nucleotide sequence: TGCAGCGTTGACGGGGAAGCCAGCTCCTACAATGAGCAGTTCTTC.

In this sample, this clonotype turned up many times. The chain carries TRBV20-1 and TRBJ1-5; 11 bases map to TRBD1. CDR1 and CDR2 (germline): DFQATT, SNEGSKA (reference sequence). The CDR3 covers 16 residues. Trimming removed 0 bases from V and 11 bases from J; junction bases left unmatched: 12. The CDR3: CSARDLPRTGGLAQHF. CDR3 sequence (DNA): TGCAGTGCTAGAGATCTCCCTCGGACAGGGGGCTTAGCCCAGCATTTT.

This clonotype was recorded at least ten times. CDR3 loop: CASSLAGYTEAFF. In DNA, the CDR3 is TGTGCCAGCAGCTTAGCAGGGTACACTGAAGCTTTCTTT. The chain joins TRBV11-2 to TRBJ1-1; TRBD1 might be the D (5 bases). V was pared by 1 base and J by 3 bases, with 6 bases between. CDR1 and CDR2 (germline): SGHAT, FQNNGV. The CDR3 consists of 13 residues.

Ten or more counts support this clonotype. The rearrangement joins TRBV28 to TRBJ2-1; D is possibly TRBD1 (5 bases). From germline, CDR1 is MDHEN and CDR2 SYDVKM. The CDR3 totals 18 residues. Between the trimmed V and J ends, which lost 6 bases and 2 bases, there was a span of 23 bases. The CDR3 DNA is TGTGCCAGCAGCTTTCCGCTGCAGACTGGGGCGACCTACAATGAGCAGTTCTTC. Amino acid sequence: CASSFPLQTGATYNEQFF.

The chain is built from TRBV7-3 and TRBJ2-7; TRBD2 might be the D (6 bases). The CDR3 totals 15 residues. V was trimmed by 2 bases and J by 4 bases, leaving 15 bases between them. The V gene's germline CDR1 is SGHTA and CDR2 FQGTGA. The CDR3 nucleotides are TGTGCCAGCAGCTTACGCGCTAGTGGGGGGTACGAGCAGTACTTC. This translates into CASSLRASGGYEQYF.

This clonotype has just a few counts. The chain links TRBV7-7 to TRBJ2-3; D is unclear. Looked up from germline, CDR1 is SSHAT and CDR2 is FNYEAQ (reference sequence). The CDR3 consists of 13 residues. V lost 5 bases to trimming and J lost 6 bases, with 12 bases between them. CDR3 amino acids: CASSTDPTDTQYF. CDR3 DNA sequence: TGTGCCAGCAGCACGGACCCGACCGATACGCAGTATTTT. The complete variable domain, with remaining parts taken from reference TRBV7-7 and TRBJ2-3, reads GAGVSQSPRYKVTKRGQDVTLRCDPISSHATLYWYQQALGQGPEFLTYFNYEAQPDKSGLPSDRFSAERPEGSISTLTIQRTEQRDSAMYRCASSTDPTDTQYFGPGTRLTVL.

This clonotype has a count of ten or more. The chain carries TRBV6-4 and TRBJ2-1; TRBD2 aligns across 10 bases. The CDR3 loop spans 15 amino acids. In germline, CDR1 is MRHNA, CDR2 SNTAGT. J lost 10 bases, V lost 5 bases, and 11 bases had no gene match. DNA of the CDR3: TGTGCCAGCAGTACCGAAGCGGGGGGGCTCGACGAGCAGTTCTTC. Its protein product is CASSTEAGGLDEQFF.

The CDR3 sequence is CASSWTVDYTDTQYF. In DNA form, the CDR3 reads TGCGCCAGCAGCTGGACGGTGGACTACACAGATACGCAGTATTTT. The J gene is TRBJ2-3, the V gene TRBV5-1; tentative D call: TRBD2 (6 bases). The length of the CDR3 is 15 residues. Germline-derived CDR1 and CDR2 are SGHRS and YFSETQ. The V gene lost 3 bases and the J gene lost 2 bases, with 13 bases spanning the gap.

Many counts were recorded for this clonotype. The chain uses TRBV28 and TRBJ1-6, with TRBD1 identical over 7 bases. The CDR3 sequence is 17 residues long. Trimming removed 3 bases from V and 14 bases from J; junction bases left unmatched: 19. Looked up from germline, CDR1 is MDHEN and CDR2 is SYDVKM. The CDR3 coding sequence is TGTGCCAGCAGTTTTGGTCAGGGGGTGGCCCTTTTTATTTCCCTCCACTTT. As protein: CASSFGQGVALFISLHF. Full variable domain (remainder filled in from reference TRBV28 and TRBJ1-6): DVKVTQSSRYLVKRTGEKVFLECVQDMDHENMFWYRQDPGLGLRLIYFSYDVKMKEKGDIPEGYSVSREKKERFSLILESASTNQTSMYLCASSFGQGVALFISLHFGNGTRLTVT.

V and J are TRBV3-1 and TRBJ2-3, with 11 positions matching TRBD2. V lost 1 base to trimming and J lost 2 bases; unmatched junction nucleotides: 5. The CDR3 totals 17 residues. Per the germline V gene, CDR1 is LGHDT and CDR2 is YNNKEL (reference sequence). As DNA, the CDR3 is TGTGCCAGCAGCCAAGGGCTAGCGGGGGGACTCACAGATACGCAGTATTTT. As protein: CASSQGLAGGLTDTQYF.

This chain uses TRBV10-3 with TRBJ1-2; tentative D call: TRBD1 (5 bases). Germline lookup yields CDR1 ENHRY and CDR2 SYGVKD. This CDR3 is built from 14 residues. V dropped 3 bases and J dropped 4 bases, with 12 bases sitting between them. The CDR3 loop is CAISDGGRAYGYTF. Here the CDR3 DNA reads TGTGCCATCAGTGATGGGGGTCGGGCCTATGGCTACACCTTC.

The table lists this clonotype with many counts. This chain joins TRBV28 and TRBJ1-5; D is undetermined. The V and J ends lost 2 bases and 2 bases respectively, with 7 bases between them. Germline V lookup: CDR1 MDHEN, CDR2 SYDVKM. The CDR3 spans 14 residues. The CDR3 is CASSLEAGNQPQHF. CDR3 in DNA: TGTGCCAGCAGTTTAGAGGCTGGCAATCAGCCCCAGCATTTT. Together with reference TRBV28 and TRBJ1-5, the CDR3 gives the full variable domain: DVKVTQSSRYLVKRTGEKVFLECVQDMDHENMFWYRQDPGLGLRLIYFSYDVKMKEKGDIPEGYSVSREKKERFSLILESASTNQTSMYLCASSLEAGNQPQHFGDGTRLSIL.

This clonotype was seen a handful of times. V gene TRBV27 combines with J gene TRBJ2-7, with TRBD2 matching over 8 bases. The CDR3 extends over 14 amino acids. V was clipped by 7 bases and J by 2 bases; unmatched bases: 7. CDR1 and CDR2 (germline): MNHEY, SMNVEV (reference sequence). The CDR3 DNA reads as TGTGCCAGCAATTCGGGGGGGGCCCCCTACGAGCAGTACTTC. Protein: CASNSGGAPYEQYF.

This clonotype was counted many times. The V gene is TRBV20-1, the J gene TRBJ1-2; D might be TRBD1 (6 bases). This CDR3 has 13 residues. CDR1 is DFQATT and CDR2 is SNEGSKA in the germline V gene (reference sequence). V was pared by 2 bases and J by 5 bases, with 12 bases between. The CDR3 coding sequence is TGCAGTGCTAGATACCCAGGGGAGTATGGCTACACCTTC. Its protein is CSARYPGEYGYTF.

This clonotype showed up many times. This chain joins TRBV7-8 and TRBJ2-1; D is ambiguous. CDR3 size: 11 residues. CDR1 is SGHVS, CDR2 FQNEAQ, per germline. Trimming left V 2 bases short and J 8 bases short, with 4 bases between. The CDR3 loop reads CASSLSDEQFF. CDR3 bases: TGTGCCAGCAGCTTAAGTGATGAGCAGTTCTTC.